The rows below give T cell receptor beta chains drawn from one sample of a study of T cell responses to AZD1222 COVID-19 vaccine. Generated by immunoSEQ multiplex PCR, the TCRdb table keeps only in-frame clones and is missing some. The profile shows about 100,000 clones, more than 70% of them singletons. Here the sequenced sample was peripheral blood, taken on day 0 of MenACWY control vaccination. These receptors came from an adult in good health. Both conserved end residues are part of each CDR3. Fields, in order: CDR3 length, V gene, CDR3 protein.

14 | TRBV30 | CAWSVVGFDYGYTF
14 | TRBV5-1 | CASSLGGRADTQYF
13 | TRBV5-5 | CASSLDKKREQYF
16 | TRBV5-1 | CASSLLSGSALNEQFF
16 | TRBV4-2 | CASSQELDSSGNTIYF
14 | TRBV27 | CASSLFSGGTEAFF
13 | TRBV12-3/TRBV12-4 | CASSLGGDYGYTF
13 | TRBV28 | CASSLAGTYEQYF
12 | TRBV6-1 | CASSEGAEREFF
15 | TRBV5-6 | CASSLGQGGNSPLHF
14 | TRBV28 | CASSLAGGSYEQYF
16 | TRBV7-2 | CASSRLAGGGTGELFF
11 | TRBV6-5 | CASSKANIQYF